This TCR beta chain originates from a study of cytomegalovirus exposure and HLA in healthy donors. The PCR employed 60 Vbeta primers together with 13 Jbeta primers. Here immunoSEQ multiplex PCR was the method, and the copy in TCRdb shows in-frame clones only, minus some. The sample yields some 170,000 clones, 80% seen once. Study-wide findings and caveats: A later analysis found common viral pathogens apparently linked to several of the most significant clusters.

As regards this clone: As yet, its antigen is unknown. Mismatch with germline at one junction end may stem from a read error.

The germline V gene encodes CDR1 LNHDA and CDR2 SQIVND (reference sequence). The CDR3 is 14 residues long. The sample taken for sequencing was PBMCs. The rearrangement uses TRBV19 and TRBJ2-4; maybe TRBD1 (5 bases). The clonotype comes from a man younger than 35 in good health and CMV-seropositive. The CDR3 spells CASSNQGDKNSQYF. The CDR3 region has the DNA TGTGCCAGTAGTAACCAGGGCGACAAAAACAGTCAGTACTTC. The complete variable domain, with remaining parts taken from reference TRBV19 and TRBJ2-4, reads DGGITQSPKYLFRKEGQNVTLSCEQNLNHDAMYWYRQDPGQGLRLIYYSQIVNDFQKGDIAEGYSVSREKKESFPLTVTSAQKNPTAFYLCASSNQGDKNSQYFGAGTRLSVL.